One sample yielded the 16 T cell receptor beta chains listed below, sequenced in a study of regulatory T cells in long-lasting Graves disease. Stated time point: newly diagnosed GD, antithyroid drugs for less than 3 months. RNA isolated from PBMCs was used to make the TCR library. Building of the TCR beta libraries involved iRepertoire HTBI primers and Arm-PCR of CDR3 regions. TCRdb re-called the multiplex PCR reads with MiXCR, one entry per CDR3 protein. The sample records about 420,000 distinct CDR3 sequences, roughly 15% being singletons. This sample also appeared in a second study, on T cells in Graves' hyperthyroidism and ophthalmopathy.

The sample consisted of peripheral blood mononuclear cells (PBMCs), taken at new diagnosis, from a patient treated with antithyroid drugs. The receptors come from a woman between 18 and 29 years old with Graves disease.

The chain links TRBV7-9 to TRBJ2-5; either TRBD1 or TRBD2 may fit D (5 bases each). The CDR3 is 14 residues long. V was clipped by 5 bases and J by 4 bases, with 14 bases between them. The germline CDR1 and CDR2 sequences are SEHNR and FQNEAQ (reference sequence). CDR3 coding DNA: TGTGCCAGCAGCCCGCCCTGGGACGGAGAGACCCAGTACTTC. Its protein is CASSPPWDGETQYF.

On this clonotype: A clone one base away is much larger, so this may be a read error. This sequence joins TRBV2 and TRBJ1-1, with 7 bases matching TRBD1. The CDR3 covers 14 residues. Germline loops: CDR1 SNHLY, CDR2 FYNNEI. CDR3 bases: TGTGCCAGCATCTGGGACAGCCCTAACACTGAAGCTCTCTTT. Translation gives CASIWDSPNTEALF.

This clonotype was observed many times. V and J are TRBV12-3 or TRBV12-4 and TRBJ2-1; possibly TRBD2 for D (6 bases). This CDR3 has 13 amino acids. Trimming took 7 bases from V and 7 from J, leaving 14 bases between them. The CDR3 DNA follows: TGTGCCAGCACCCGGGACTCTCAGAATGAGCAGTTCTTC. It encodes CASTRDSQNEQFF.

Many counts were recorded for this clonotype. The rearrangement joins TRBV27 to TRBJ2-7, with TRBD2 matching 13 bases. Looked up from germline, CDR1 is MNHEY and CDR2 is SMNVEV (reference sequence). The CDR3 runs 17 residues. V lost 9 bases, J lost 4 bases, and 15 bases stayed unmatched. This CDR3 reads CARGTYGLAGAQYEQYF. Here the CDR3 DNA reads TGTGCCAGGGGGACTTATGGACTAGCGGGAGCTCAGTACGAGCAGTACTTC.

This clonotype has a handful of counts. The CDR3 DNA follows: TGTGCCAGCAGCTTAGGGCGTGGCTACACCTTC. It is translated as CASSLGRGYTF. The chain carries TRBV7-9 and TRBJ1-2; D gene ambiguous. V lost 1 base and J lost 7, with 4 bases in between. CDR1 and CDR2 (germline): SEHNR, FQNEAQ (reference sequence). The CDR3 spans 11 residues.

This chain joins TRBV5-1 and TRBJ2-7; D ambiguous. Germline values: CDR1 SGHRS, CDR2 YFSETQ. The CDR3 extends over 11 amino acids. The CDR3 protein is CTFSKNYEQYF. Here the CDR3 DNA reads TGCACATTTTCCAAAAACTACGAGCAGTACTTC.

This clonotype was detected many times. J is TRBJ2-3 and V is TRBV30; D uncertain. Germline-derived CDR1 and CDR2 are GTSNPN and SVGIG (reference sequence). This CDR3 has 14 amino acids. V was pared by 0 bases and J by 3 bases, with 10 bases between. CDR3 sequence reads: CAWSVHSLTDTQYF. The CDR3, as DNA: TGTGCCTGGAGTGTACACAGCTTGACAGATACGCAGTATTTT.

This clonotype was seen ten or more times. The V gene is TRBV28, the J gene TRBJ2-5; D perhaps matches TRBD2 (7 bases). V dropped 5 bases and J dropped 5 bases, with 18 bases sitting between them. The germline V gene has CDR1 MDHEN and CDR2 SYDVKM. The CDR3 consists of 15 residues. CDR3 nucleotide sequence: TGTGCCAGCAGTACAGGGAGGGATAATCGTGAGACCCAGTACTTC. It is translated as CASSTGRDNRETQYF. Looking up the rest from reference TRBV28 and TRBJ2-5 gives the full variable domain: DVKVTQSSRYLVKRTGEKVFLECVQDMDHENMFWYRQDPGLGLRLIYFSYDVKMKEKGDIPEGYSVSREKKERFSLILESASTNQTSMYLCASSTGRDNRETQYFGPGTRLLVL.

The J gene is TRBJ2-3, the V gene TRBV7-9; 9 bases agree with TRBD2. The V segment lost 4 bases and the J segment 0 bases; nucleotides outside the gene matches: 8. Germline V gives CDR1 SEHNR, CDR2 FQNEAQ (reference sequence). The CDR3 has 17 amino acids. The DNA of the CDR3 is TGTGCCAGCAGCTCCCGATTGACTAGCGGTAGCACAGATACGCAGTATTTT. It yields the protein CASSSRLTSGSTDTQYF.

To note about this clonotype: A much larger clone is a single base away; this may be a read error. This chain connects TRBV11-2 to TRBJ2-7; 8 bases are a match to TRBD1. Germline lookup yields CDR1 SGHAT and CDR2 FQNNGV. V shed 4 bases, J shed 4 bases, and the junction held 9 bases outside the gene matches. The CDR3 has 15 amino acids. CDR3 bases: TGTGCCAGCAGCTCAGGACAGGGTCTCCCTTACGAGCAGTACTTC. Encoded protein: CASSSGQGLPYEQYF.

The chain couples TRBV27 to TRBJ1-5; 8 positions match TRBD1. The CDR3 is 14 residues long. J gave up 4 bases and V 6 bases, and 5 bases lay outside the gene matches. Looked up from germline, CDR1 is MNHEY and CDR2 is SMNVEV (reference sequence). The CDR3 DNA sequence: TGTGCCAGCAGGAAGACAGGGGTAAATCAGCCCCAGCATTTT. Encoded protein: CASRKTGVNQPQHF.

This clonotype has at least ten counts. This chain uses TRBV7-2 with TRBJ1-1; 7 bases agree with TRBD1. The CDR3 length is 14 residues. Germline lookup yields CDR1 SGHTA and CDR2 FQGNSA. After removal of 3 bases from V and 1 base from J, the junction contained 2 bases not matched to a gene. The CDR3 reads CASSLGQRNTEAFF. CDR3 in DNA: TGTGCCAGCAGCTTGGGACAGAGGAACACTGAAGCTTTCTTT. Full variable domain (remainder filled in from reference TRBV7-2 and TRBJ1-1): GAGVSQSPSNKVTEKGKDVELRCDPISGHTALYWYRQSLGQGLEFLIYFQGNSAPDKSGLPSDRFSAERTGGSVSTLTIQRTQQEDSAVYLCASSLGQRNTEAFFGQGTRLTVV.

This clonotype came up many times. The V gene is TRBV28, the J gene TRBJ1-3; 8 bases are shared with TRBD1. Germline trimming cut 6 bases from V and 4 bases from J; bases unmatched to any gene: 5. Germline CDR1 is MDHEN and CDR2 is SYDVKM. The CDR3 sequence is 14 residues long. The CDR3 region is CASSPTGVGNTIYF. Here the CDR3 DNA reads TGTGCCAGCAGCCCGACAGGGGTAGGAAACACCATATATTTT.

The J gene is TRBJ2-1, the V gene TRBV7-9; TRBD2 agrees at 8 bases. The junction had 11 bases not matched to a gene; V was cut back by 4 bases and J by 0 bases. The CDR3 totals 18 residues. Germline V lookup: CDR1 SEHNR, CDR2 FQNEAQ (reference sequence). CDR3 in DNA: TGTGCCAGCAGCTCCCTTGTAGTAGCGGGGCCCTCCTACAATGAGCAGTTCTTC. Protein sequence: CASSSLVVAGPSYNEQFF.

At least ten counts were recorded for this clonotype. The V gene is TRBV18, the J gene TRBJ2-7, with 8 bases that match TRBD2. Germline-derived CDR1 and CDR2 are KGHSH and LQKENI. The CDR3 has 15 amino acids. The J segment lost 2 bases and the V segment lost 6 bases, leaving 9 bases of the junction unmatched. Here the CDR3 DNA reads TGTGCCAGCTCGCCAACTAGCGGTCCTGCCTACGAGCAGTACTTC. This encodes CASSPTSGPAYEQYF.

This clonotype was observed at least ten times. The gene calls are TRBV28 and TRBJ2-7; 12 bases map to TRBD2. Trimming at V came to 2 bases and at J to 2 bases, leaving 4 bases not matched to a gene. This CDR3 is built from 16 residues. Germline V gives CDR1 MDHEN, CDR2 SYDVKM. The CDR3 coding sequence is TGTGCCAGCAGTTTAGGACTAGCGGGGAAGACCTACGAGCAGTACTTC. Its protein product is CASSLGLAGKTYEQYF.